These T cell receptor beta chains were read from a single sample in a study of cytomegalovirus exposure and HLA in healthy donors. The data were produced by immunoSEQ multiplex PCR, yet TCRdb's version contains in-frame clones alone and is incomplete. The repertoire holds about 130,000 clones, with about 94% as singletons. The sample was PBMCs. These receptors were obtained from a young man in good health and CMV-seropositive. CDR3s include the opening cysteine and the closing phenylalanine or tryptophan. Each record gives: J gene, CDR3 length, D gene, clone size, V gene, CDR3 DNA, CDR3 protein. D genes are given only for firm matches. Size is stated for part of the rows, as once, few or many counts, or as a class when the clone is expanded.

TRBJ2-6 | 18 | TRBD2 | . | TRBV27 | TGTGCCAGCAGTTTCCAGTCTAGCGGGAGTTTTGGGGCCAACGTCCTGACTTTC | CASSFQSSGSFGANVLTF
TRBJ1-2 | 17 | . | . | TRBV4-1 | TGCGCCAGCAGCCAAGATATCAGGCAGGGTTTTTACTATGGCTACACCTTC | CASSQDIRQGFYYGYTF
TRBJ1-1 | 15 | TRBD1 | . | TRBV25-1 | TGTGCCAGCAGTGCCCCCGGGACAGGACCCACTGAAGCTTTCTTT | CASSAPGTGPTEAFF
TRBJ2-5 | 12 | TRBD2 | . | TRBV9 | TGTGCCAGCAGAGACCCCAGCGGGGCCCAGTACTTC | CASRDPSGAQYF
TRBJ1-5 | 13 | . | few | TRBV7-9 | TGTGCCAGCAGTCTAGACGGCAATCAGCCCCAGCATTTT | CASSLDGNQPQHF
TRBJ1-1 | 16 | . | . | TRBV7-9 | TGTGCCAGCAGCACTCCGCCGGGAGCAACCAACACTGAAGCTTTCTTT | CASSTPPGATNTEAFF
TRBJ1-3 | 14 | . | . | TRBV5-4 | TGTGCCAGCAGCTTGGCAGGCTCCGGAAACACCATATATTTT | CASSLAGSGNTIYF
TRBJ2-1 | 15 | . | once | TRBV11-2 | TGTGCCAGCCTCGGCTTGGGAGAGCAGTACAATGAGCAGTTCTTC | CASLGLGEQYNEQFF
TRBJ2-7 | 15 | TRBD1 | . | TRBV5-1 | TGCGCCAGCAGCTTGGTCGACAGGGGGCCGTACGAGCAGTACTTC | CASSLVDRGPYEQYF
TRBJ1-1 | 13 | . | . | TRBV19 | TGTGCCAGTAGTATTCGAGAGAACACTGAAGCTTTCTTT | CASSIRENTEAFF
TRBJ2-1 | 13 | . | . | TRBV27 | TGTGCCAGCACAGCTCCCCCCGGGGATGAGCAGTTCTTC | CASTAPPGDEQFF
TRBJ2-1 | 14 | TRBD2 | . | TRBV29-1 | TGCAGCGTACCACTAGCGGCTTCCTACAATGAGCAGTTCTTC | CSVPLAASYNEQFF
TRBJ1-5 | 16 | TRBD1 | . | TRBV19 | TGTGCCAGTAGTATTGGGACAGGGTATAGCAATCAGCCCCAGCATTTT | CASSIGTGYSNQPQHF
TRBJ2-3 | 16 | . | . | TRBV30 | TGTGCCTGGAGTCAGTTAGAGGGAGGTGGCACAGATACGCAGTATTTT | CAWSQLEGGGTDTQYF
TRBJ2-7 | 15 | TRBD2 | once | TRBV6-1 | TGTGCCAGCAGAGTCGTGCGGGAGGGTTCCTACGAGCAGTACTTC | CASRVVREGSYEQYF
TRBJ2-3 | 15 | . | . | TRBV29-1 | TGCAGCGTCGACTACATTCCGAGGGGCACAGATACGCAGTATTTT | CSVDYIPRGTDTQYF
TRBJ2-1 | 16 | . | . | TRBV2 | TGTGCCAGCAGTGAACGGGGACTTCACTCCTACAATGAGCAGTTCTTC | CASSERGLHSYNEQFF
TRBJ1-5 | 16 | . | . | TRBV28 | TGTGCCAGCAGTTTTCTTCCAGGGCCCAGCAATCAGCCCCAGCATTTT | CASSFLPGPSNQPQHF
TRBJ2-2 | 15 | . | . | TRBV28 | TGTGCCAGCAGTAAGACAGGTGCCCGGACCGGGGAGCTGTTTTTT | CASSKTGARTGELFF
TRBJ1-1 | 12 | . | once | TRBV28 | TGTGCCAGCAGTGCACAGACAGGAGAAGCTTTCTTT | CASSAQTGEAFF
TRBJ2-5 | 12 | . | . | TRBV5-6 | TGTGCCAGCAGCGGCGGTGGGGAGACCCAGTACTTC | CASSGGGETQYF
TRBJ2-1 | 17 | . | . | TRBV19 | TGTGCCAGTAGTATAACTTGGAGTAGTCGCTCCTACAATGAGCAGTTCTTC | CASSITWSSRSYNEQFF
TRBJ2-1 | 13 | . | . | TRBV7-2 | TGTGCCAGCACCCCGCAGGCAGGCAATGAGCAGTTCTTC | CASTPQAGNEQFF
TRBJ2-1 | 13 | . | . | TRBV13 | TGTGCCAGCAGTAACAAGATGGTCAATGAGCAGTTCTTC | CASSNKMVNEQFF
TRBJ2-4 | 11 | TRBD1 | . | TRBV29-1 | TGCAGCGCCGGGACAGGGAACATTCAGTACTTC | CSAGTGNIQYF
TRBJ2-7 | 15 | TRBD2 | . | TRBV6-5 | TGTGCCAGCAGTGCGGGACTAGCGGGGGGCTACGAGCAGTACTTC | CASSAGLAGGYEQYF
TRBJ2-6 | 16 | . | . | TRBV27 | TGTGCCAGCACTAGAGCACCGTACTCTGGGGCCAACGTCCTGACTTTC | CASTRAPYSGANVLTF
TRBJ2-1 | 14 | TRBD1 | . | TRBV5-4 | TGTGCCAGCAGCGGACAGGGTATAGACAATGAGCAGTTCTTC | CASSGQGIDNEQFF